One sample yielded the 16 T cell receptor beta chains listed below, sequenced in a study of T cell repertoires in cytomegalovirus infection. Antigens of these TCRs are unknown. In TCRdb, the reads were re-called with MiXCR into one record per CDR3 protein. The sample records some 43,000 distinct CDR3 sequences, over 20% being singletons. Sequenced here: CD8+ T cells from cultured PBMCs, sampled from culture after CMV antigen stimulation. Receptor source: a human donor in good health (CMV status not recorded). Some clones in this sample may be carry-over from other donors' samples.

The J gene is TRBJ2-7, the V gene TRBV7-2; 8 positions agree with TRBD1. This CDR3 region has 14 residues. The germline V gene has CDR1 SGHTA and CDR2 FQGNSA. Trimming cost V 5 bases and J 0 bases; bases outside gene matches: 3. The CDR3 spells CASSTGGFSYEQYF. The CDR3 DNA follows: TGTGCCAGCAGCACAGGGGGGTTCTCCTACGAGCAGTACTTC.

The rearrangement joins TRBV7-9 to TRBJ2-7; no reliable D call. The CDR3 extends over 12 amino acids. V shed 2 bases and J shed 5 bases, with 7 bases lying between them. Germline CDR1 SEHNR, CDR2 FQNEAQ (reference sequence). Here the CDR3 reads CASSLRLNEQYF. In DNA, the CDR3 is TGTGCCAGCAGCTTACGGTTAAACGAGCAGTACTTC. Drawing the rest from reference TRBV7-9 and TRBJ2-7, the complete variable domain is DTGVSQNPRHKITKRGQNVTFRCDPISEHNRLYWYRQTLGQGPEFLTYFQNEAQLEKSRLLSDRFSAERPKGSFSTLEIQRTEQGDSAMYLCASSLRLNEQYFGPGTRLTVT.

The chain is built from TRBV5-5 and TRBJ2-7; D is possibly TRBD1 (5 bases). The CDR3 length is 15 residues. V lost 1 base, J lost 5 bases, and 16 bases lay in between. The germline V gene has CDR1 SGHKS and CDR2 YYEKEE (reference sequence). CDR3: CASSLSGWVSDEQYF. The DNA for the CDR3 is TGTGCCAGCAGCTTGTCAGGGTGGGTCTCGGACGAGCAGTACTTC.

This clonotype occurred a few times. J is TRBJ1-5 and V is TRBV7-4, with 8 positions matching TRBD1. V was pared by 5 bases and J by 6 bases, with 12 bases of the junction left unmatched. This CDR3 is built from 16 residues. Germline CDR1 is SGHVT and CDR2 is SQSDAQ. CDR3 in amino acids: CASSQPWQGASQPQHF. In DNA, the CDR3 is TGTGCCAGCAGCCAGCCCTGGCAGGGGGCGAGTCAGCCCCAGCATTTT.

This sequence joins TRBV20-1 and TRBJ2-5; TRBD2 matches 12 bases. The germline CDR1 and CDR2 sequences are DFQATT and SNEGSKA (reference sequence). The CDR3 contains 16 residues. V gave up 2 bases and J gave up 1 base; unmatched junction bases: 5. CDR3 region: CSARSPSGGAQETQYF. The DNA of the CDR3 is TGCAGTGCTAGATCTCCTAGCGGGGGGGCCCAAGAGACCCAGTACTTC.

The chain combines TRBV7-8 with TRBJ1-2; TRBD1 matches 10 bases. V dropped 4 bases and J dropped 3; count of bases not matched to a gene: 8. This CDR3 is built from 16 residues. From germline, CDR1 is SGHVS and CDR2 FQNEAQ. The chain's CDR3 is CASSSPGQGLDYGYTF. DNA of the CDR3: TGTGCCAGCAGCTCGCCGGGACAGGGGTTGGACTATGGCTACACCTTC.

This rearrangement joins TRBV19 to TRBJ1-1, with D hard to call. Germline assignment: CDR1 LNHDA and CDR2 SQIVND (reference sequence). V was trimmed by 9 bases and J by 1 base, leaving 15 bases between them. There are 14 residues in the CDR3. The CDR3 protein is CASYTTRGNTEAFF. The CDR3 coding sequence is TGTGCCAGCTATACCACTCGGGGGAACACTGAAGCTTTCTTT.

This chain joins TRBV6-6 and TRBJ2-7; 8 nucleotides match TRBD1. The CDR3 covers 15 residues. Trimming took 7 bases from V and 5 from J; bases not matched to a gene: 13. Germline CDR1 is MNHNY and CDR2 is SVGAGI (reference sequence). In DNA form, the CDR3 reads TGTGCCAGCACTCCGCTCCGGACAGGGTACCACGAGCAGTACTTC. Translating it yields CASTPLRTGYHEQYF.

This clonotype was picked up a small number of times. The chain is built from TRBV12-3 or TRBV12-4 and TRBJ1-2, with a possible D match to TRBD1 (5 bases). The V end was cut by 5 bases, the J end by 8 bases, with 21 bases between. The CDR3 consists of 15 residues. The CDR3 region is CASSALGGTIWGYTF. The DNA for the CDR3 is TGTGCCAGCAGTGCCCTGGGAGGGACTATCTGGGGCTACACCTTC.

This clonotype was detected a few times. This chain joins TRBV28 and TRBJ2-4, with 7 bases lining up with TRBD1. The CDR3 contains 13 residues. Germline loops: CDR1 MDHEN, CDR2 SYDVKM. V shed 3 bases, J shed 8 bases, and the junction held 4 bases outside the gene matches. The CDR3 is CASSLTGRDIQYF. CDR3 nucleotide sequence: TGTGCCAGCAGTTTGACAGGGAGAGACATTCAGTACTTC.

The chain recombines TRBV7-2 with TRBJ2-3; D gene unclear. The CDR3 spans 12 residues. Germline CDR1 is SGHTA and CDR2 is FQGNSA. The V and J ends lost 1 base and 5 bases respectively, with 4 bases between them. In DNA form, the CDR3 reads TGTGCCAGCAGCTTAGGGCGAGATACGCAGTATTTT. Protein product: CASSLGRDTQYF.

The table lists this clonotype with a few counts. The chain links TRBV7-9 to TRBJ1-5; D is ambiguous. The germline V and J ends were trimmed by 5 bases and 4 bases, with 6 bases remaining between them. The CDR3 covers 12 residues. Germline V gene lookup returns CDR1 SEHNR and CDR2 FQNEAQ (reference sequence). CDR3: CASSPTNQPQHF. In DNA, the CDR3 is TGTGCCAGCAGCCCTACAAATCAGCCCCAGCATTTT. Drawing the rest from reference TRBV7-9 and TRBJ1-5, the complete variable domain is DTGVSQNPRHKITKRGQNVTFRCDPISEHNRLYWYRQTLGQGPEFLTYFQNEAQLEKSRLLSDRFSAERPKGSFSTLEIQRTEQGDSAMYLCASSPTNQPQHFGDGTRLSIL.

The chain is built from TRBV6-2 or TRBV6-3 and TRBJ2-1, with D perhaps TRBD2 (5 bases). Germline values: CDR1 MNHEY, CDR2 SVGEGT. The CDR3 is 13 residues long. The V end was cut by 8 bases, the J end by 4 bases, with 12 bases between. The CDR3 loop reads CASQGGGYNEQFF. Here the CDR3 DNA reads TGTGCCAGCCAAGGTGGAGGTTACAATGAGCAGTTCTTC.

The chain recombines TRBV7-9 with TRBJ1-4, with TRBD1 as a possible D gene (6 bases). The CDR3 totals 15 residues. The ends were cut back, 4 bases at V and 8 bases at J, with 17 bases in the middle. CDR1 is SEHNR and CDR2 is FQNEAQ in the germline V gene (reference sequence). CDR3 amino acids: CASSSPGQGREKLFF. The DNA of the CDR3 is TGTGCCAGCAGCTCCCCGGGGCAGGGGAGAGAAAAACTGTTTTTT.

The CDR3 coding sequence is TGTGCCAGCAGCTCGGGACAGGATGGCTACGAGCAGTACTTC. Protein sequence: CASSSGQDGYEQYF. The rearrangement joins TRBV7-8 to TRBJ2-7; 8 nucleotides match TRBD1. V shed 4 bases, J shed 3 bases, and the junction held 5 bases outside the gene matches. Germline V gene data show CDR1 as SGHVS and CDR2 as FQNEAQ. This CDR3 contains 14 residues.

This chain links TRBV27 with TRBJ1-2; D is uncertain. The CDR3 consists of 14 residues. Trimming stripped 5 bases from V and 8 bases from J, with 18 bases between. In germline, CDR1 is MNHEY, CDR2 SMNVEV (reference sequence). CDR3 sequence reads: CASSVDGRMLGYTF. CDR3 sequence (DNA): TGTGCCAGCAGTGTTGACGGGAGGATGTTGGGCTACACCTTC.